Described below is a single TCR beta chain sequence and its context. This sample is drawn from a study of blood T cell repertoires in COVID-19. Repertoires were generated with immunoSEQ multiplex PCR, while TCRdb's copy carries only in-frame clones and drops some. The sample has over 200,000 clones; 88% are singletons. The source of this sequence is a human donor in a cohort sampled during active COVID-19. What was sequenced was peripheral blood.

The CDR3 coding sequence is TGTGCCAGCAGAGCCCTAGGGGGCATAGAGAACACTGAAGCTTTCTTT. Amino acid sequence: CASRALGGIENTEAFF. The V and J genes are TRBV28 and TRBJ1-1; the match to TRBD1 covers 7 bases. CDR3 length equals 16 residues. Germline CDR1 and CDR2: MDHEN and SYDVKM. V lost 6 bases, J lost 1 base, and 11 bases stayed unmatched.